This T cell receptor (beta chain) appears in the sequencing data of a study of radiotherapy plus CTLA-4 blockade in lung cancer. The method was immunoSEQ multiplex PCR; TCRdb's version includes in-frame clones alone and lacks a portion of them. The table lists tens of thousands of clones, roughly three quarters of them singletons, with 2.5% to 4% in the top ten. General observations from the study: Blood TCR clones of tumor origin expanded after radiotherapy plus ipilimumab. Among reported predictors of response, early blood T cell clone dynamics with interferon-beta performed best.

Patients had chemo-refractory metastatic non-small-cell lung cancer and received focal radiation plus CTLA-4 blockade that used ipilimumab. There are a few counts of this clone. Its antigen remains unidentified. Germline values: CDR1 LNHDA, CDR2 SQIVND (reference sequence). With 3 bases removed from V and 8 bases from J, the gap between germline ends came to 10 bases. CDR3 size: 13 residues. Material: peripheral blood, obtained from a patient treated with radiotherapy plus ipilimumab. The TCR comes from a human donor with non-small cell lung cancer who had a partial response to radiotherapy plus ipilimumab. The V gene is TRBV19, the J gene TRBJ2-2; maybe TRBD1 (6 bases). CDR3 DNA: TGTGCCAGTAGTATCACAGGGTCGGGGGAGCTGTTTTTT. Protein product: CASSITGSGELFF.